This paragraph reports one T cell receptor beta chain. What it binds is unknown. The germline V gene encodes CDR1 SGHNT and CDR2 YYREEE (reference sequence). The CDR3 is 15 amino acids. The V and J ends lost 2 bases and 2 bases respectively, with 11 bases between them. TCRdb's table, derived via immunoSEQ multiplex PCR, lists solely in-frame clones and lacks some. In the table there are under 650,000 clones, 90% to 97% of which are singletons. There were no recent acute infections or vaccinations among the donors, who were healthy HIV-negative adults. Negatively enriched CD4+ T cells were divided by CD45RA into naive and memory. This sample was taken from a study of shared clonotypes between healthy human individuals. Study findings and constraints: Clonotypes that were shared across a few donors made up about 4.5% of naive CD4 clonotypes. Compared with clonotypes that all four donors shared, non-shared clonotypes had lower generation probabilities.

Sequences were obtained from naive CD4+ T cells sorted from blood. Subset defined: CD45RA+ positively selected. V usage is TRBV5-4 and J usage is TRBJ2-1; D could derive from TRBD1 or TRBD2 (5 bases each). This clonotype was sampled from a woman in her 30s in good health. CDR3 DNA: TGTGCCAGCAGCTTTGGGCAGGGAGCCTACAATGAGCAGTTCTTC. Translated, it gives CASSFGQGAYNEQFF.